The sequence of this T cell receptor beta chain was determined in a study of T cells after yellow fever vaccination. Trimming left V 2 bases short and J 4 bases short, with 18 bases between. From germline, CDR1 is SGHAT and CDR2 FQNNGV. This CDR3 is 17 amino acids long. One entry per CDR3 protein results from TCRdb running MiXCR on the 5' RACE reads. The table includes 300,000 to 350,000 distinct CDR3 sequences, approximately 4.5% detected once. This clonotype was observed many times. The chain joins TRBV11-2 to TRBJ2-1; D is perhaps TRBD1 or TRBD2 (5 bases each). The clonotype was recovered from a man in his late teens or twenties who received the YFV17D yellow fever vaccine. The sample here was PBMCs, taken 15 days after the yellow fever booster vaccination. CDR3 sequence reads: CASSLRVGSGRYNEQFF. CDR3 in DNA: TGTGCCAGCAGCTTAAGGGTTGGATCGGGACGATACAATGAGCAGTTCTTC.